This is a list of T cell receptor beta chains from one sample in a study of T cell repertoires in cytomegalovirus infection. TCRdb independently ran MiXCR on the reads; one entry per CDR3 protein. Found here are about 470,000 distinct CDR3 sequences, 40% to 50% of them singletons; the top ten hold around 45%. No antigen is known for these receptors. The sequencing used cultured PBMCs, collected from culture after CMV antigen stimulation. Source of these receptors: a human donor in good health (CMV status not recorded). Some clones in this sample may be carry-over from other donors' samples. CDR3s include the opening cysteine and the closing phenylalanine or tryptophan. A D gene is named only where the DNA matches it firmly. Clone size is shown for a subset of rows, as once, few, many or a class of expanded clone.

TGTGCCAGCAGCTTAAATTTCCGGACCGACACTGAAGCTTTCTTT,CASSLNFRTDTEAFF,TRBV7-2,TRBJ1-1,.,many
TGTGCCAGCAGTTCAATACCCGCTGGGGCTGGAAACACCATATATTTT,CASSSIPAGAGNTIYF,TRBV28,TRBJ1-3,.,.
TGTGCCAGCAGCTTAGCGTGGGTGGGCGGGGAGGCTTTCTTT,CASSLAWVGGEAFF,TRBV7-2,TRBJ1-1,.,.
TGTGCCACCAGTGATTGGCATGGTGAGCAGTTCTTC,CATSDWHGEQFF,TRBV24-1,TRBJ2-1,.,.
TGTGCCAGCAGCTTAGGTTCCTCAGGCACAGATACGCAGTATTTT,CASSLGSSGTDTQYF,TRBV7-2,TRBJ2-3,.,.
TGTGCCAGCAGCGTAGCTACGGGGGAGACCCAGTACTTC,CASSVATGETQYF,TRBV9,TRBJ2-5,.,.
TGTGCCAGCAGTTACGGGACAGGGAGTGAGCAGTTCTTC,CASSYGTGSEQFF,TRBV6-5,TRBJ2-1,TRBD1,.
TGTGCCAGCAGCCTGTACGGGACGGCAAGCAATCAGCCCCAGCATTTT,CASSLYGTASNQPQHF,TRBV7-2,TRBJ1-5,.,.
TGTGCCAGCAGCGGGGGCAGAGGGAGTGAGAACACTGAAGCTTTCTTT,CASSGGRGSENTEAFF,TRBV9,TRBJ1-1,.,few
TGCGCCAGCAGCCAAGACACACTAGCAGTAAGCACAGATACGCAGTATTTT,CASSQDTLAVSTDTQYF,TRBV4-1,TRBJ2-3,.,.
TGTGCCAGCAGTCGGGACGGCCCTAACTATGGCTACACCTTC,CASSRDGPNYGYTF,TRBV6-1,TRBJ1-2,.,.
TGTGCCAGCAGGAGACTGAGTTACACAGATACGCAGTATTTT,CASRRLSYTDTQYF,TRBV12-3/TRBV12-4,TRBJ2-3,.,few
TGTGCCAGCAGCTTAGAGACAGAGTATGGCTACACCTTC,CASSLETEYGYTF,TRBV7-9,TRBJ1-2,.,.
TGTGCCACCAGTGAGGGAGGACAGAGCCAGCCCCAGCATTTT,CATSEGGQSQPQHF,TRBV24-1,TRBJ1-5,.,.
TGCGCCAGCAGCTTGACTAGCGGGAGGAGCACCGGGGAGCTGTTTTTT,CASSLTSGRSTGELFF,TRBV5-1,TRBJ2-2,TRBD2,.
TGTGCCAGCAGTTTATTACACGCAACTAATGAAAAACTGTTTTTT,CASSLLHATNEKLFF,TRBV28,TRBJ1-4,.,.
TGTGCCAGCAGCTTGGGCAGCTACACAGATACGCAGTATTTT,CASSLGSYTDTQYF,TRBV7-2,TRBJ2-3,.,many
TGTGCCACCAGCAGAGTGGGTTCTTCCGGGGAGCTGTTTTTT,CATSRVGSSGELFF,TRBV15,TRBJ2-2,.,.
TGTGCCAGCAGCTCCTCCTCTGGGGGAGGACAGTACAATGAGCAGTTCTTC,CASSSSSGGGQYNEQFF,TRBV7-4,TRBJ2-1,.,.
TGTGCCAGCAGCTTGGCGGGCGGTCCAGCGGCGGATACGCAGTATTTT,CASSLAGGPAADTQYF,TRBV5-4,TRBJ2-3,.,.
TGTGCCAGCAGTTTAAACCCGGGACAGGGAAGTGTAGGAGAAAAACTGTTTTTT,CASSLNPGQGSVGEKLFF,TRBV12-3/TRBV12-4,TRBJ1-4,TRBD1,few
TGTGCCAGCAGTGCCCCTAGCGGGGGGGCCGAAAGCACAGATACGCAGTATTTT,CASSAPSGGAESTDTQYF,TRBV12-3/TRBV12-4,TRBJ2-3,TRBD2,.
TGTGCCAGCAGCTTCCGGGCGGGGGTCCAAGAGATCCAGTACTTC,CASSFRAGVQEIQYF,TRBV7-2,TRBJ2-5,TRBD2,.
TGTGCCAGCAGCATACCGGGACTAGCGTTGAGGACCGGGGAGCTGTTTTTT,CASSIPGLALRTGELFF,TRBV7-8,TRBJ2-2,TRBD2,.
TGTGCCAGCAGCCCCGAAGGGCGGGGCGTAAGCTCCTACAATGAGCAGTTCTTC,CASSPEGRGVSSYNEQFF,TRBV7-2,TRBJ2-1,.,few
TGTGCCAGCAGCTTACTCCTAAGGGGCAATCAGCCCCAGCATTTT,CASSLLLRGNQPQHF,TRBV7-4,TRBJ1-5,.,.
TGTGCCGCGGGCGAGGGCGGCAATCAGCCCCAGCATTTT,CAAGEGGNQPQHF,TRBV30,TRBJ1-5,.,.
TGTGCCAGCAGCTCTAACCGGGGCGGGAGGAAACTTAGCTCCTACAATGAGCAGTTCTTC,CASSSNRGGRKLSSYNEQFF,TRBV11-2,TRBJ2-1,TRBD2,.
TGTGCCAGCAGCCGTGACAGTGGCGGGAGGGCCGTAGAGACCCAGTACTTC,CASSRDSGGRAVETQYF,TRBV5-5,TRBJ2-5,TRBD2,.
TGTGCCAGCAGCCATACAAGAGTACCCAACAATGAGCAGTTCTTC,CASSHTRVPNNEQFF,TRBV7-8,TRBJ2-1,.,.
TGTGCCAGCAGCCCTCCGGGGAGGGCCGCCAATGAGCAGTTCTTC,CASSPPGRAANEQFF,TRBV7-6,TRBJ2-1,TRBD2,.
TGTGCCAGCAGCCTGTTCCAAGCGGTCTCCTACAATGAGCAGTTCTTC,CASSLFQAVSYNEQFF,TRBV7-2,TRBJ2-1,.,.
TGTGCCAGCAGCCCCACAGGGCGCCTCTCCTACGAGCAGTACTTC,CASSPTGRLSYEQYF,TRBV7-2,TRBJ2-7,.,few
TGTGCCAGCAGCCTCCAGGCCGGCTCCTACGAGCAGTACTTC,CASSLQAGSYEQYF,TRBV7-2,TRBJ2-7,.,.
TGTGCCAGCAGCTCCGGGATAAACTATGGCTACACCTTC,CASSSGINYGYTF,TRBV7-2,TRBJ1-2,.,.
TGTGCCAGCAGCGTCACGGGACTAGCGGCTCACAATGAGCAGTTCTTC,CASSVTGLAAHNEQFF,TRBV11-2,TRBJ2-1,TRBD2,.
TGTGCCAGCAGTCCCGCGTTTTGGGCATCGGCAACTAATGAAAAACTGTTTTTT,CASSPAFWASATNEKLFF,TRBV12-3/TRBV12-4,TRBJ1-4,.,.
TGCGCCAGCAGCTTGGGGCAGGGTACGCCCAATGAGCAGTTCTTC,CASSLGQGTPNEQFF,TRBV5-1,TRBJ2-1,.,.
TGTGCCAGCACCCCATGGTGGAATTCACCCCTCCACTTT,CASTPWWNSPLHF,TRBV6-2/TRBV6-3,TRBJ1-6,.,.
TGTGCCAGCAGTTACAGGGAGCTCCCCGGGGAGCTGTTTTTT,CASSYRELPGELFF,TRBV6-2/TRBV6-3,TRBJ2-2,.,.
TGTGCCAGTAGTATTGGGATGAACACTGAAGCTTTCTTT,CASSIGMNTEAFF,TRBV19,TRBJ1-1,.,few
TGTGCCATCAGTCTGGGGGGTCCCCTTCCCACCGGGGAGCTGTTTTTT,CAISLGGPLPTGELFF,TRBV10-3,TRBJ2-2,.,few
TGTGCCAGCAGTCTGGACAGGTTTCGATCCTACGAGCAGTACTTC,CASSLDRFRSYEQYF,TRBV12-3/TRBV12-4,TRBJ2-7,TRBD1,.
TGTGCCAGCTCCGGCAGCGGGGGGACGAGTCAAAAACTGTTTTTT,CASSGSGGTSQKLFF,TRBV28,TRBJ1-4,.,.
TGCAGTGCTAGTCCATGGGGTAATGAAAAACTGTTTTTT,CSASPWGNEKLFF,TRBV20-1,TRBJ1-4,.,.
TGTGCCAGCAGCTTTCGGACAGGAGCTATCAATGAGCAGTTCTTC,CASSFRTGAINEQFF,TRBV7-2,TRBJ2-1,TRBD1,.
TGCGCCAGCAGCCAGGTCGGGACGGGATACTCTGGGGCCAACGTCCTGACTTTC,CASSQVGTGYSGANVLTF,TRBV4-1,TRBJ2-6,.,.
TGTGCCAGCAGCAAGGGGCGGATCACAGATACGCAGTATTTT,CASSKGRITDTQYF,TRBV7-6,TRBJ2-3,.,few